Sequencing of this TCR beta chain was carried out in a study of T cell responses to AZD1222 COVID-19 vaccine. Study observations and caveats: It was only after the peak T cell response that any repertoires were sampled. Receipt of two AZD1222 doses was followed by a rise in Spike-specific TCR breadth and depth. A mostly white British donor set with more females was recruited, and clonal diversity was possibly underestimated.

This table comes from immunoSEQ multiplex PCR, and its TCRdb copy is limited to in-frame clones, with some not included. Among over 150,000 clones listed, roughly 90% were seen once. This CDR3 has 17 residues. A word on this clone: No antigen is known for it.

This chain links TRBV21-1 with TRBJ2-5; the D segment call TRBD1 is taken from the table without a DNA check. TRBV21-1 counts as a pseudogene. The receptor's source is an adult in good health. Material: peripheral blood, obtained on day 0 of AZD1222 vaccination. The CDR3 DNA reads as TGTGCCAGCAGCAAAATGGCACGTTACAGGGTCCCGGAGACCCAGTACTTC. It encodes CASSKMARYRVPETQYF.